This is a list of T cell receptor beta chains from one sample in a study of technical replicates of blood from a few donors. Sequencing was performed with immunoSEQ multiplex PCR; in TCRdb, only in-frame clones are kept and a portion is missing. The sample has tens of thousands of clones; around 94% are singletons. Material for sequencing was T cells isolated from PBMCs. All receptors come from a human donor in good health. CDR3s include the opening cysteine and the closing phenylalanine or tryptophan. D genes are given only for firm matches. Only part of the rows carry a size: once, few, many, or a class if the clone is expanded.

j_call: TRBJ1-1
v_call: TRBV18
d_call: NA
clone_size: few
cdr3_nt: TGTGCCAGCTCACCTACGACAGGGAACACTGAAGCTTTCTTT
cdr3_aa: CASSPTTGNTEAFF

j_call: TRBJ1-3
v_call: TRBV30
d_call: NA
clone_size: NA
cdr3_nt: TGTGCCTGCCGAAAAGCGGGAGGAAACACCATATATTTT
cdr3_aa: CACRKAGGNTIYF

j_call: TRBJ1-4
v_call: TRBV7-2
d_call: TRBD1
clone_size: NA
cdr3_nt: TGTGCCAGCAGCGAAGCGACAGGGTCAACTAATGAAAAACTGTTTTTT
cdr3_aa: CASSEATGSTNEKLFF

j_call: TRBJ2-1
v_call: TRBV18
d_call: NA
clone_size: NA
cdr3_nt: TGTGCCAGCTCACCAGGCAGGGAACATGAGCAGTTCTTC
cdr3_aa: CASSPGREHEQFF

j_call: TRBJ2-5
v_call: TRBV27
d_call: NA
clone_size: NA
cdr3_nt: TGTGCCAGCAGTTCTCCACTTGGGACCCAGTACTTC
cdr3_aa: CASSSPLGTQYF

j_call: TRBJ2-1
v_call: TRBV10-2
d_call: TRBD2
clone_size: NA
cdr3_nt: TGCGCCAGCAGTGAGTCGGGACTAGCGGTTGAGCAGTTCTTC
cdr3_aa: CASSESGLAVEQFF

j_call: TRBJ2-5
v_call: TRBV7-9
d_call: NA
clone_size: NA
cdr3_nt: TGTGCCAGCAGCTTGGGGGCTCAAGAGACCCAGTACTTC
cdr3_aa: CASSLGAQETQYF

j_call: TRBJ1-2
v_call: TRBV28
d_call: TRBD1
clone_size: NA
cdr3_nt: TGTGCCAGCAGTTTAGATCCGGCAGGGGGAGGTCGTGGCTACACCTTC
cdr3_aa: CASSLDPAGGGRGYTF

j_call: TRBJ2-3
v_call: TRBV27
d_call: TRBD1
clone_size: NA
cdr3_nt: TGTGCCAGCATCGGGACAGGGAATGGGGATACGCAGTATTTT
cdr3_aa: CASIGTGNGDTQYF

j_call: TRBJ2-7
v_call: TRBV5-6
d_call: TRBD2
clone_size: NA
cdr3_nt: TGTGCCAGCAGCTTAGGGACTACCTTTTACGAGCAGTACTTC
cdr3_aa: CASSLGTTFYEQYF

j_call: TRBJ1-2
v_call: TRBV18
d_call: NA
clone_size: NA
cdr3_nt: TGTGCCAGCTCACCAAGGGAGGGGGGCTACACCTTC
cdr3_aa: CASSPREGGYTF

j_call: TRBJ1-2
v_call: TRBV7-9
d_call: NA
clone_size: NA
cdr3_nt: TGTGCCAGCAGCTTAGAGGGACTCTACTATGGCTACACCTTC
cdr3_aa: CASSLEGLYYGYTF

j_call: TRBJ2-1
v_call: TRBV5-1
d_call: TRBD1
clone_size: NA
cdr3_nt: TGCGCCAGCAGCGCCTTCGGGACAGGGGGGATTGGGGAGCAGTTCTTC
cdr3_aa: CASSAFGTGGIGEQFF

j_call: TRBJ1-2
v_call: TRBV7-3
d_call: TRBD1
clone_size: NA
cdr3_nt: TGTGCCAGCAGCTCCTCTGGAAACAGGGGTACTAACTATGGCTACACCTTC
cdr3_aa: CASSSSGNRGTNYGYTF